The source of this T cell receptor (beta chain) is a study of spatial heterogeneity in lung cancer. Turning to the study itself: In tumor regions, TCR transcript counts tracked strongly with a T cell module score from matched bulk RNA-seq.

This CDR3 has 13 residues. Germline V gene lookup returns CDR1 SGDLS and CDR2 YYNGEE. V gave up 1 base and J gave up 5 bases, with 10 bases separating them. On this clonotype itself: Its antigen is unidentified. Because the library targeted alpha chains, this beta chain is an off-target read whose size means little.

As to time point: sample taken at primary tumor resection. Unsorted whole RNA of tumor, nontumor lung or frozen PBMC was sequenced. TCRdb re-called the 5' RACE reads through MiXCR, storing one row per CDR3 protein. The table includes roughly 17,000 distinct CDR3 sequences, 6% to 7% detected once. Study-level points and caveats: The number of expanded tumor alpha and beta chains correlated with mutation number.

The chain couples TRBV9 to TRBJ2-7; D is ambiguous. This specimen consisted of lung tumor tissue, obtained at surgery. This receptor was obtained from a female donor with early-stage non-small cell lung cancer. The CDR3 here is CASSVRSHHEQYF. The DNA for the CDR3 is TGTGCCAGCAGCGTAAGGAGCCACCACGAGCAGTACTTC.